This T cell receptor (beta chain) comes out of a study of T cells in localized non-small cell lung cancer. Study conclusions and caveats: One tumor region alone was sequenced, and heterogeneity therefore remains possible. Uninvolved adjacent lung showed higher T cell clonality than tumor. Within adjacent lung there appeared a median roughly 60 of the top 100 tumor clones.

The CDR3 runs to 16 residues. Trimming cost V 3 bases and J 1 base; bases outside gene matches: 8. Looked up from germline, CDR1 is LNHDA and CDR2 is SQIVND (reference sequence). On this clone itself: The antigen is not known.

Clones were read by immunoSEQ multiplex PCR, and TCRdb kept only the in-frame ones, dropping some. The table shows around 36,000 clones, with about four fifths occurring only once. This sequence joins TRBV19 and TRBJ2-5, with TRBD2 matching 7 bases. The TCR was taken from a male donor at least 60 years old with stage II lung adenocarcinoma. The input for sequencing was peripheral blood mononuclear cells, taken before any cancer treatment. Here the CDR3 reads CASSMPRLALQETQYF. The CDR3 region has the DNA TGTGCCAGTAGTATGCCCAGACTAGCCCTCCAAGAGACCCAGTACTTC.